The clone carrying this T cell receptor beta chain was seen once. Germline V gene lookup returns CDR1 SGHDT and CDR2 YYEEEE. This CDR3 contains 13 residues. V was clipped by 0 bases and J by 8 bases, with 11 bases between them. This entry comes from a study of control samples from healthy donors and cancer patients. Clones were read by immunoSEQ multiplex PCR, and TCRdb kept only the in-frame ones, dropping some. Of some 140,000 clones in the sample, approximately 90% were seen once. The sequence came from a woman aged 30 to 39 in good health. This rearrangement joins TRBV5-6 to TRBJ1-2; D remains unclear. Sequenced sample: blood. CDR3 nucleotides: TGTGCCAGCAGCTTGGAGGGTAGAGGAGGCTACACCTTC. Translated: CASSLEGRGGYTF.